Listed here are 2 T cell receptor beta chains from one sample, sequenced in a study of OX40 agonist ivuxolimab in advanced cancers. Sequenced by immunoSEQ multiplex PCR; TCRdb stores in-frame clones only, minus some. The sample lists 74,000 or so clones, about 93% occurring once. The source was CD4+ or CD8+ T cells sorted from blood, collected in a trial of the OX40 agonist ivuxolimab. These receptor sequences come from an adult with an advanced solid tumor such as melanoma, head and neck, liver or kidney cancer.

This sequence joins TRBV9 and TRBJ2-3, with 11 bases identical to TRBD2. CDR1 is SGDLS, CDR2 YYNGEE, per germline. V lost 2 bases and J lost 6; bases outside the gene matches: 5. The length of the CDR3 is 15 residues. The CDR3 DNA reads TGTGCCAGCAGCGTTAGCGGGGGGGCCAGTGATACGCAGTATTTT. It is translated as CASSVSGGASDTQYF.

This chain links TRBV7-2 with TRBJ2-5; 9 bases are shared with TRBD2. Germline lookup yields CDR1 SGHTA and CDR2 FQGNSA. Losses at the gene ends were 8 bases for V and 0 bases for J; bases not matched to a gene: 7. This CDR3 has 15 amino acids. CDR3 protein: CASRSGGPYQETQYF. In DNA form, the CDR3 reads TGTGCCAGCCGTAGCGGGGGACCGTACCAAGAGACCCAGTACTTC.